Given below is one TCR beta chain in context. No antigen is known for it. Base qualities were left out, and no much larger clone turns up one base away. These data come from a study of shared clonotypes between healthy human individuals (dated by TCRdb to the early 2020s). Broadly, across the study: The cohort comprised a couple of women and a few men aged 18 to 49 years. To estimate repertoire size and how much clonotype sharing occurs between individuals, the study deeply sequenced the blood TCR repertoires of about five healthy adults. Per donor, three plates each were used for CD4 naive and CD4 memory, two for CD8 naive, and one for CD8 memory. Leukapheresis yielded between about 0.9 and 9 billion PBMCs per donor. Different laboratories and diverse techniques were used to prepare libraries and sequence TCR repertoires, to increase sequencing depth and limit assay-specific biases. What the authors observed across the whole study: Compared with non-shared clonotypes, the clonotypes found in all four sorted-subset donors had higher generation probabilities. Around 5.4% of naive CD4, 3% to 4% of naive CD8, 2.3% of memory CD4, and around 0.4% of memory CD8 clonotypes were shared across several donors. Because the study included only a small number of donors, the genetic and exposure-history diversity represented was limited. Larger estimated clonotype richness was generally found for naive subsets than for memory subsets. Even with the large sequencing depth, rarefaction of the sorted-subset datasets indicated that sequencing was incomplete. Sampling was limited to blood, and TCR repertoires in tissue likely differ from TCR repertoires in blood. Pairwise subsampling indicated that sequencing depth was expected to affect the degree of clonotype sharing among donors.

The donors were healthy, HIV-negative adults who had no recently reported acute infections or vaccinations. Every donor was a Caucasian adult living in Nashville, Tennessee, USA. CD4+ T cells were enriched by magnetic negative selection, after which naive cells were positively selected on CD45RA and the negative fraction was taken as the memory subset. After blood collection by leukapheresis, PBMCs were isolated using Ficoll-Histopaque density gradient centrifugation and then cryopreserved in the vapor phase of liquid nitrogen. Purity and quantity of every magnetically sorted T cell population were checked by analytical flow cytometry. Genomic DNA was isolated from each sorted fraction and quantified by UV absorbance on a Nanodrop 2000c. Using the deep immunoSEQ assay, TCR CDR3 regions were amplified from genomic DNA by multiplex PCR. Extracted genomic DNA from each cell subset was spread evenly across all wells of several immunoSEQ 96-well plates, with each plate serving as a replicate. For sorted subsets, 150 to 250 ng of genomic DNA, equivalent to 30,000 or so T cell genomes, went into each replicate PCR. The purified libraries were quantified using a Qubit 3.0 fluorometer, sized with a Bioanalyzer 2100, and then quantified again using the KAPA Library Quantification kit. Every immunoSEQ 96-well plate was sequenced on a dedicated single-read 150-cycle Illumina NextSeq 550 flow cell. Concerning the study's data processing: Because the immunoSEQ output included only junctional sequences and no quality scores, the filtering could not be the same as the filtering used for full-length reads. To assign V/J genes and CDR3, sequences were annotated against IMGT germline references using PyIR, a Python wrapper for IgBLAST v1.9. Reads were removed for weak V/J assignments (E-value above 1e-6), missing CDR3, stop codons, out-of-frame junctions, or ambiguous translated residues. A V3J clonotype was defined by an identical inferred V gene, J gene, and CDR3 amino acid sequence. To compute the percentage overlap between repertoires, the number of shared unique clonotypes was divided by the size of the smaller repertoire. RTK rarefaction, the Chao1 estimator, and Recon v2.1 estimates of unobserved clonotypes were used to assess repertoire richness. OLGA was used to compute generation probabilities for all TCRbeta clonotypes that the gDNA method yielded from a few donors. TCRdb mirrors the immuneACCESS table, restricted to in-frame sequences. Some clones are absent from its copies; in checked studies, under half trace to an unresolved V gene, and the reason for the others is unknown. V, J and clone size derive from that table, while D and trimming were established from the DNA sequence. This sample comprises more than 2,000,000 clones, approximately 95% of them detected only once. The ten largest clones capture under 0.45% of the sample.

Including cysteine and phenylalanine, the CDR3 has 16 amino acids. The retained sequence is limited to the CDR3, 48 bases, with the frame set at the first base. Based on the germline V gene (reference sequence), the CDR1 and CDR2 sequences are MNHEY and SMNVEV. For this chain, trimming is 2 bases at the V end and 1 base at the J end, and the number of junction bases without a gene match is 2. The sample comprised naive CD4+ T cells from PBMCs. In light of the paper, this sample's cell subset or site label describes: CD45RA+ positively selected. The chain links TRBV27 with TRBJ2-2, and TRBD2 matches 9 of the central bases. This TCR was recovered from a man aged 18 to 29 in good health. Some clones in this sample may be carry-over from other donors' samples. The nucleotide sequence is TGTGCCAGCAGTTTAGGTAGCGGGAGGAACACCGGGGAGCTGTTTTTT. This sequence encodes CASSLGSGRNTGELFF.